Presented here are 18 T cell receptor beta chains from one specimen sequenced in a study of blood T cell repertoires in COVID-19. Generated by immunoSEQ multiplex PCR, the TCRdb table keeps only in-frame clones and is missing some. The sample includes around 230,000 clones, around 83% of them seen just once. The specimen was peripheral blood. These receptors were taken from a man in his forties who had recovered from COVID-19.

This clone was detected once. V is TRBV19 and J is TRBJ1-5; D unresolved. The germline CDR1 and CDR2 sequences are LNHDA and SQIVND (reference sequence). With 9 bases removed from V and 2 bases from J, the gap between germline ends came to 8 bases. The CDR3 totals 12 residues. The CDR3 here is CASRVRNQPQHF. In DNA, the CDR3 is TGTGCCAGCCGGGTCCGCAATCAGCCCCAGCATTTT.

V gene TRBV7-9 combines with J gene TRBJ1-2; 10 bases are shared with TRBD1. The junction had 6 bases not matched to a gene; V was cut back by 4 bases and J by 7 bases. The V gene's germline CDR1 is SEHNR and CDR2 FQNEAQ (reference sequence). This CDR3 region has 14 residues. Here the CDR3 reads CASSSWDRGGGYTF. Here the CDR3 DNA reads TGTGCCAGCAGCTCCTGGGACAGGGGTGGTGGCTACACCTTC.

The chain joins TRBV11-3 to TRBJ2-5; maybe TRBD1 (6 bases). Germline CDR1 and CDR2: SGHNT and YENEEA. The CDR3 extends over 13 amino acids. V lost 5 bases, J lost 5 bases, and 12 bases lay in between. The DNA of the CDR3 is TGTGCCAGCAGCCAGGACAGAGGGGAGACCCAGTACTTC. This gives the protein CASSQDRGETQYF.

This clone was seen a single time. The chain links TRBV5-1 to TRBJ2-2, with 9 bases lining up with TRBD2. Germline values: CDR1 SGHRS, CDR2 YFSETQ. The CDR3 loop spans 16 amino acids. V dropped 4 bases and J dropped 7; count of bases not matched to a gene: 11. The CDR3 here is CASSETRGGAFGELFF. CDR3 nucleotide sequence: TGCGCCAGCAGCGAAACTCGCGGGGGGGCCTTCGGGGAGCTGTTTTTT.

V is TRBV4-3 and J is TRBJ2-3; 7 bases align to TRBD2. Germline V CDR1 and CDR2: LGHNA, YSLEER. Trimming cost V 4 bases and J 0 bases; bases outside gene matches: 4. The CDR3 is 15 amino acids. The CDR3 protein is CASSPTGGSTDTQYF. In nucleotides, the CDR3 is TGCGCCAGCAGCCCCACGGGGGGTAGCACAGATACGCAGTATTTT.

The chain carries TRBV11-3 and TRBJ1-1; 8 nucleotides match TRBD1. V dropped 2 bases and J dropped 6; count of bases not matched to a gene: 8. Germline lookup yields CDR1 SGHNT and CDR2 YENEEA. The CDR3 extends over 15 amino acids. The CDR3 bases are TGTGCCAGCAGCTTAAGAAGCCAGACAGGGGCTGAAGCTTTCTTT. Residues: CASSLRSQTGAEAFF.

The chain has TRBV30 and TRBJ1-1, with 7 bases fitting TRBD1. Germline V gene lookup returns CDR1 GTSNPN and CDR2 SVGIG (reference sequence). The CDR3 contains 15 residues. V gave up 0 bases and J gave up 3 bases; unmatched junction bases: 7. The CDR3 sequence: CAWSVLGQVYTEAFF. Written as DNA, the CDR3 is TGTGCCTGGAGTGTCCTAGGACAGGTTTACACTGAAGCTTTCTTT.

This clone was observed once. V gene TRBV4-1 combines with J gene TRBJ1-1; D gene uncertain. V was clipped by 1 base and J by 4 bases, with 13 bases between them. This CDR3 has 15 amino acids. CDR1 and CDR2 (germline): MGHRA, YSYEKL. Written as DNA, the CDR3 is TGCGCCAGCAGCCAAGCGGAGGCAGGTCCCACTGAAGCTTTCTTT. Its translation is CASSQAEAGPTEAFF.

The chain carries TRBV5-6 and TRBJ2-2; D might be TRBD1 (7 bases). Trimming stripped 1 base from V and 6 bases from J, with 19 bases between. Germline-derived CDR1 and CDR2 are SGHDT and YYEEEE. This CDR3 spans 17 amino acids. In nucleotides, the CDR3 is TGTGCCAGCAGCTTGTACAGGGGAGGATTTTGGCCCGGGGAGCTGTTTTTT. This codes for CASSLYRGGFWPGELFF.

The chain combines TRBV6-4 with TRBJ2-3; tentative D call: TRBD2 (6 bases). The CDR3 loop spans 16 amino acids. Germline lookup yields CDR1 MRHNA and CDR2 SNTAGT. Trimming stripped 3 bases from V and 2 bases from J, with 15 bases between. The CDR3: CASSEGLAIFTDTQYF. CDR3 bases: TGTGCCAGCAGTGAAGGTCTAGCGATTTTCACAGATACGCAGTATTTT.

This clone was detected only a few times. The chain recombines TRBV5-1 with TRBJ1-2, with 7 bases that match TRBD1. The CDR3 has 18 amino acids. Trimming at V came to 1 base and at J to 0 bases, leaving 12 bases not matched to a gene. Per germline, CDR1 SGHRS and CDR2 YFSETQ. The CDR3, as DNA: TGCGCCAGCAGCTTGTTAGGCGTGGGACAGAGTACTAACTATGGCTACACCTTC. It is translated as CASSLLGVGQSTNYGYTF.

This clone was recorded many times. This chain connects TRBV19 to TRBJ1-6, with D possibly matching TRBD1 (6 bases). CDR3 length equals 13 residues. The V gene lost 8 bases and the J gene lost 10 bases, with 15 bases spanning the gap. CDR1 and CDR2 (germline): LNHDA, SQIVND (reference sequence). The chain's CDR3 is CASVQGGASPLHF. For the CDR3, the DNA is TGTGCCAGTGTACAGGGTGGGGCCTCACCCCTCCACTTT.

The CDR3, as DNA: TGCGCCAGCAGCCAACAGGCCCCCACTCAAGAGACCCAGTACTTC. It encodes CASSQQAPTQETQYF. This chain joins TRBV4-1 and TRBJ2-5; no reliable D call. Germline-derived CDR1 and CDR2 are MGHRA and YSYEKL. Trimming removed 2 bases from V and 2 bases from J, with 12 bases in between. The CDR3 consists of 15 residues.

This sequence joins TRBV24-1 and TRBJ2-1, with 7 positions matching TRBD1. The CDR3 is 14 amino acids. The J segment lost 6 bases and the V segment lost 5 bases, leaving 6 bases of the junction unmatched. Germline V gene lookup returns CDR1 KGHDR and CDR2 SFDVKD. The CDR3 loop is CATSATPGGNEQFF. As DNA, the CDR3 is TGTGCCACCAGTGCTACCCCAGGGGGCAATGAGCAGTTCTTC.

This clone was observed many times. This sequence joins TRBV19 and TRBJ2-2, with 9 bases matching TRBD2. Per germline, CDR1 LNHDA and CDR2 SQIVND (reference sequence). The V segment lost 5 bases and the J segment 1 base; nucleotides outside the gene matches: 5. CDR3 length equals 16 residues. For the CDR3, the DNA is TGTGCCAGTAGTTCTAGCGGGGACGTGAACACCGGGGAGCTGTTTTTT. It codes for CASSSSGDVNTGELFF.

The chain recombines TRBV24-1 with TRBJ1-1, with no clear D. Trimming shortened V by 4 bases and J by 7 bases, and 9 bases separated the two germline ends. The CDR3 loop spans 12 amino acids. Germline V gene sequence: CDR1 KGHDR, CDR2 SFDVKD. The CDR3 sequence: CATSDQGSEAFF. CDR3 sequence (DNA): TGTGCCACCAGTGACCAAGGGAGTGAAGCTTTCTTT.

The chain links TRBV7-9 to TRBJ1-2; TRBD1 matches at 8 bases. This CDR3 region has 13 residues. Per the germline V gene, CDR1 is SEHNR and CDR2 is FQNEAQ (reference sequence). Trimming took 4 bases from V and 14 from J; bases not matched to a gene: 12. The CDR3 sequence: CASSYGDRWIGTF. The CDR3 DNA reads TGTGCCAGCAGCTACGGGGACAGGTGGATTGGTACCTTC.

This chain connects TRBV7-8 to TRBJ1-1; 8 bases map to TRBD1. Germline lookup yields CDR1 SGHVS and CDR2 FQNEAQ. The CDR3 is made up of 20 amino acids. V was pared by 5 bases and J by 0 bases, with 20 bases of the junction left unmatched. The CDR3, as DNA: TGTGCCAGCAGCCCTCCCTTCAGGGACATCCAGGGGGCCATGAACACTGAAGCTTTCTTT. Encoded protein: CASSPPFRDIQGAMNTEAFF.